This is a list of T cell receptor beta chains from one sample in a study of T cell responses to AZD1222 COVID-19 vaccine. Produced via immunoSEQ multiplex PCR; TCRdb's table is partial and in-frame only. The sample has some 200,000 clones; just over 90% are singletons. The sample consisted of peripheral blood, taken on day 0 of AZD1222 vaccination. These receptors were obtained from an adult in good health. Both conserved end residues are part of each CDR3. Fields, in order: V gene, D gene, clone size, J gene, CDR3 DNA, CDR3 protein. D genes are given only for firm matches. Clone sizes are given selectively: once, few, many, or a class where the clone is expanded.

>TRBV2|-|once|TRBJ2-5
TGTGCCAGCAGTGCCCAGGGGGCGGGAGAAGAGACCCAGTACTTC
CASSAQGAGEETQYF
>TRBV6-5|-|-|TRBJ2-7
TGTGCCACGGGACGTGGACTGATCTACGAGCAGTACTTC
CATGRGLIYEQYF
>TRBV10-2|-|-|TRBJ2-2
TGCGCCAGCACGGGGTTTGAGTCATACACCGGGGAGCTGTTTTTT
CASTGFESYTGELFF
>TRBV12-3/TRBV12-4|-|-|TRBJ1-1
TGTGCCAGCAGTCCACAGGGTCCTGAAGCTTTCTTT
CASSPQGPEAFF
>TRBV2|-|-|TRBJ2-7
TGTGCCAGCAGTGAAGGACCCTACGAGCAGTACTTC
CASSEGPYEQYF
>TRBV18|-|-|TRBJ2-7
TGTGCCAGCTCACGTCAAGCGGACTCTTACGAGCAGTACTTC
CASSRQADSYEQYF
>TRBV19|-|-|TRBJ1-4
TGTGCCAGTAGTATAATCACAGGGTCTTCGACTAATGAAAAACTGTTTTTT
CASSIITGSSTNEKLFF
>TRBV7-3|TRBD1|-|TRBJ2-7
TGTGCCAGCAGCTTAATAGGGACAGGGCTAACAGCGCAGTACTTC
CASSLIGTGLTAQYF
>TRBV7-9|-|-|TRBJ2-3
TGTGCCAGCAGCTTAGAGGGGGGTCATACGCAGTATTTT
CASSLEGGHTQYF
>TRBV2|-|-|TRBJ2-3
TGTGCCAGCAGTGTCGCTGGTTCGGGGAGCCTACAAGATACGCAGTATTTT
CASSVAGSGSLQDTQYF
>TRBV19|TRBD1|-|TRBJ2-7
TGTGCCAGTAGTGGCTTCCGGGACAGGGGTTCCTACGAGCAGTACTTC
CASSGFRDRGSYEQYF
>TRBV9|-|-|TRBJ1-1
TGTGCCAGCAGCGTAGCTACTCCCGACTGGAACACTGAAGCTTTCTTT
CASSVATPDWNTEAFF
>TRBV6-2/TRBV6-3|-|-|TRBJ2-1
TGTGCCAGCAGTTACTGGAAGGTTTTCAATGAGCAGTTCTTC
CASSYWKVFNEQFF
>TRBV19|TRBD1|-|TRBJ1-1
TGTGCCAGTAGGTATCACAGGGGCACTGAAGCTTTCTTT
CASRYHRGTEAFF
>TRBV15|-|-|TRBJ1-5
TGTGCCACCAGGGGGGTGGCGGGCAGGGGCAATCAGCCCCAGCATTTT
CATRGVAGRGNQPQHF
>TRBV2|-|-|TRBJ1-2
TGTGCCAGCAGTGAAGCGCTAGGCAGGGGACATGGCTACACCTTC
CASSEALGRGHGYTF
>TRBV10-3|TRBD1|-|TRBJ1-2
TGTGCCATCACGGGACAGGGGGTTGATGGCTACACCTTC
CAITGQGVDGYTF
>TRBV5-1|-|-|TRBJ2-7
TGCGCCAGCAGCCTCAGGGTGGGGGCCTACGAGCAGTACTTC
CASSLRVGAYEQYF
>TRBV3-1/TRBV3-2|-|-|TRBJ2-5
TGTGCCAGCAGCCAGGAAGGGGTCGCGGCCCAGTACTTC
CASSQEGVAAQYF
>TRBV19|-|-|TRBJ2-1
TGTGCCAGTAGCTGGGGTTACGATGAGCAGTTCTTC
CASSWGYDEQFF
>TRBV11-3|TRBD2|-|TRBJ2-1
TGTGCCAGCAGCTTATCTAGCGGGAGCGATGAGCAGTTCTTC
CASSLSSGSDEQFF
>TRBV19|-|once|TRBJ2-1
TGTGCCAGTAGTTGGGGCAGCTACAATGAGCAGTTCTTC
CASSWGSYNEQFF
>TRBV11-3|-|-|TRBJ1-2
TGTGCCAGCAGCTGGTGGCAGGGCGACTATGGCTACACCTTC
CASSWWQGDYGYTF
>TRBV28|-|-|TRBJ2-1
TGTGCCAGCAGTCCAACCTACGCAGGCTACAATGAGCAGTTCTTC
CASSPTYAGYNEQFF
>TRBV11-3|TRBD1|few|TRBJ2-2
TGTGCCAGCAGCTTAGCATTTCCCATTGGACAGGGAATAAACACCGGGGAGCTGTTTTTT
CASSLAFPIGQGINTGELFF
>TRBV5-1|TRBD1|-|TRBJ2-7
TGCGCCAGCAGCTTGTCGGGACAGGGGGCAGTTCAGCAGTACTTC
CASSLSGQGAVQQYF
>TRBV6-4|TRBD2|once|TRBJ2-3
TGTGCCAGCAGTGAAAAGAGCGGGGGGGCCCCAGCTACGCAGTATTTT
CASSEKSGGAPATQYF
>TRBV4-1|-|-|TRBJ1-1
TGCGCCAGCAGAGGAATTCTTAAGGACACTGAAGCTTTCTTT
CASRGILKDTEAFF
>TRBV7-6|TRBD1|-|TRBJ1-1
TGTGCCAGCAGCTTGGTGTCGACAGGGGGTCAGGGCACTGAAGCTTTCTTT
CASSLVSTGGQGTEAFF
>TRBV5-1|TRBD2|-|TRBJ2-7
TGCGCCAGCAGCTCGAAGACTAGCCTCCCCTACGAGCAGTACTTC
CASSSKTSLPYEQYF
>TRBV19|-|-|TRBJ1-2
TGTGCCAGTAGTATAGACTCTTCAGGTGACGGAGGCTACACCTTC
CASSIDSSGDGGYTF
>TRBV9|-|-|TRBJ1-6
TGTGCCAGCAGCCCCGGTCGGAATTCACCCCTCCACTTT
CASSPGRNSPLHF
>TRBV19|-|-|TRBJ1-2
TGTGCCAGTAGTTCCGGATACCTCTATGGCTACACCTTC
CASSSGYLYGYTF